The next 24 T cell receptor beta chains were all read from a single sample in a study of cytomegalovirus exposure and HLA in healthy donors. A multiplex PCR was run with 60 Vbeta primers and 13 Jbeta primers. Generated by immunoSEQ multiplex PCR, the TCRdb table keeps only in-frame clones and is missing some. The repertoire holds about 140,000 clones, roughly 80% seen once, with about 11% in the top ten. Specimen: PBMCs. The receptors were sampled from a man aged 18 to 29 in good health and CMV-seropositive.

This clone showed up just a few times. The J gene is TRBJ2-3, the V gene TRBV5-5; 8 bases are a match to TRBD2. V lost 7 bases, J lost 2 bases, and 6 bases stayed unmatched. The germline V gene has CDR1 SGHKS and CDR2 YYEKEE (reference sequence). The length of the CDR3 is 14 residues. The chain's CDR3 is CASSTSATTDTQYF. Here the CDR3 DNA reads TGTGCCAGCTCGACTAGCGCCACCACAGATACGCAGTATTTT.

As DNA, the CDR3 is TGTGCCAGCAGTTTATCGAGCGGAAACACCATATATTTT. Translation: CASSLSSGNTIYF. This rearrangement joins TRBV27 to TRBJ1-3; D uncertain. CDR1 and CDR2 (germline): MNHEY, SMNVEV (reference sequence). Between the trimmed V and J ends, which lost 0 bases and 4 bases, there was a span of 4 bases. CDR3 size: 13 residues.

The table lists this clone with a count of one. The chain is built from TRBV29-1 and TRBJ2-1; TRBD2 might be the D (5 bases). This CDR3 comprises 13 residues. Trimming removed 6 bases at V and 6 bases at J, with 15 bases between. The germline gives CDR1 SQVTM, CDR2 ANQGSEA. In DNA form, the CDR3 reads TGCAGCGTGCGCCGGACTGCACCCAATGAGCAGTTCTTC. Encoded protein: CSVRRTAPNEQFF.

The chain employs TRBV6-5 and TRBJ2-1; 10 bases align to TRBD2. Germline-derived CDR1 and CDR2 are MNHEY and SVGAGI. With V trimmed by 0 bases and J by 9 bases, 5 bases remained unmatched. The CDR3 is 15 amino acids. The CDR3 sequence is CASSYSPSGSSEQFF. The CDR3 DNA sequence: TGTGCCAGCAGTTACTCGCCTAGCGGGAGCAGTGAGCAGTTCTTC.

The V and J genes are TRBV7-2 and TRBJ2-3; 10 bases agree with TRBD2. V was clipped by 5 bases and J by 14 bases; unmatched bases: 13. Germline CDR1 is SGHTA and CDR2 is FQGNSA. The CDR3 is 14 amino acids. Written as DNA, the CDR3 is TGTGCCAGCAGCCCCCCACTAGCGGGAAAAATGGCGTATTTT. Its translation is CASSPPLAGKMAYF.

The chain recombines TRBV2 with TRBJ1-5; 10 bases line up with TRBD1. Per the germline V gene, CDR1 is SNHLY and CDR2 is FYNNEI. The CDR3 loop spans 15 amino acids. V lost 11 bases to trimming and J lost 2 bases; unmatched junction nucleotides: 9. The CDR3 protein is CASKAGTGGNQPQHF. CDR3 nucleotide sequence: TGTGCCTCGAAGGCCGGGACAGGGGGCAATCAGCCCCAGCATTTT.

The genes are TRBV28 and TRBJ1-1; D is ambiguous. V was pared by 7 bases and J by 1 base, with 10 bases between. Germline V gene lookup returns CDR1 MDHEN and CDR2 SYDVKM. The CDR3 sequence is 13 residues long. This CDR3 is CASTGGPNTEAFF. DNA for the CDR3: TGTGCCAGCACCGGCGGCCCGAACACTGAAGCTTTCTTT.

The chain couples TRBV5-4 to TRBJ2-3; D might be TRBD2 (5 bases). CDR3 length: 12 amino acids. CDR1 SGHNT and CDR2 YYREEE come from the germline V gene (reference sequence). V was pared by 9 bases and J by 5 bases, with 13 bases between. CDR3 sequence (DNA): TGTGCCACCTCGACCAGCGGAGATACGCAGTATTTT. Translation gives CATSTSGDTQYF. The variable domain in full, with the rest retrieved from reference TRBV5-4 and TRBJ2-3, is ETGVTQSPTHLIKTRGQQVTLRCSSQSGHNTVSWYQQALGQGPQFIFQYYREEENGRGNFPPRFSGLQFPNYSSELNVNALELDDSALYLCATSTSGDTQYFGPGTRLTVL.

This clone was seen only a few times. The chain joins TRBV6-4 to TRBJ2-3, with D perhaps TRBD2 (5 bases). The CDR3 has 15 residues. Trimming took off 2 bases at V and 3 bases at J, with 12 bases between the two ends. CDR1 is MRHNA, CDR2 SNTAGT, per germline. The CDR3 nucleotides are TGTGCCAGCAGTGACCTTCCAACGGGGACAGATACGCAGTATTTT. This encodes CASSDLPTGTDTQYF.

The chain has TRBV6-5 and TRBJ2-5; the D gene is possibly TRBD1 (5 bases). The J call is uncertain, as TRBJ2-7 better fits the DNA end. The CDR3 contains 15 residues. The germline gives CDR1 MNHEY, CDR2 SVGAGI. The CDR3 DNA is TGTGCCAGCAGTTACTCGGCAGGGCGTCCCTACGAGCAGTACTTC. This encodes CASSYSAGRPYEQYF.

Of note for this clone: The junction departs from germline at one end; a sequencing error may be responsible. This rearrangement joins TRBV7-8 to TRBJ2-3, with 10 bases matching TRBD2. The CDR3 is 14 amino acids. Germline loops: CDR1 SGHVS, CDR2 FQNEAQ. CDR3 coding DNA: TGTGCCAGCAGCCTAGCGGGAGACACAGATACGCAGTATTTT. Amino acid sequence: CASSLAGDTDTQYF.

The J gene is TRBJ2-3, the V gene TRBV10-1, with TRBD2 as a possible D gene (5 bases). The germline V and J ends were trimmed by 0 bases and 7 bases, with 11 bases remaining between them. The CDR3 contains 14 residues. The V gene's germline CDR1 is WNHNN and CDR2 SYGVQD (reference sequence). The CDR3 DNA reads TGCGCCAGCAGTGAGTCCGGGGTCCGAAATACGCAGTATTTT. It encodes CASSESGVRNTQYF.

This sequence joins TRBV4-2 and TRBJ2-2; the D is unclear. This CDR3 is built from 16 residues. The V gene lost 0 bases and the J gene lost 0 bases, with 8 bases spanning the gap. Germline V gene sequence: CDR1 LGHNA, CDR2 YNFKEQ. Written as DNA, the CDR3 is TGTGCCAGCAGCCAAGACACAAACGCGAACACCGGGGAGCTGTTTTTT. Protein sequence: CASSQDTNANTGELFF.

The chain links TRBV6-5 to TRBJ2-1; 13 nucleotides agree with TRBD2. The CDR3 has 13 residues. The ends lost 8 bases at V and 15 bases at J; junction bases unmatched: 10. From germline, CDR1 is MNHEY and CDR2 SVGAGI. In DNA, the CDR3 is TGTGCCAGCGCGGGACTAGCGGGAACCGACCGGTTCTTC. Residues: CASAGLAGTDRFF.

This clone was counted a few times. At one end the junction does not follow the germline gene, possibly because of a read error. The chain links TRBV25-1 to TRBJ2-5, with unresolved D. Germline V CDR1 and CDR2: MGHDK, SYGVNS. This CDR3 contains 15 residues. Here the CDR3 DNA reads TGTACCAGCAGTTCCCCCTCCCCTTGGCGGGAGACCCAGTACTTC. This sequence encodes CTSSSPSPWRETQYF.

The chain couples TRBV5-8 to TRBJ1-2; possibly TRBD1 for D (5 bases). Germline CDR1 SGHTS, CDR2 YDEGEE. This CDR3 is built from 13 residues. V was cut by 2 bases and J by 4 bases, with 9 bases left in between. CDR3 nucleotides: TGTGCCAGCAGCTTTGGGGGGATCTATGGCTACACCTTC. Its protein product is CASSFGGIYGYTF.

This clone was counted a few times. The chain employs TRBV7-8 and TRBJ1-4; 11 nucleotides line up with TRBD1. The CDR3 length is 18 residues. V was pared by 5 bases and J by 5 bases, with 13 bases of the junction left unmatched. Germline V gene data show CDR1 as SGHVS and CDR2 as FQNEAQ. The CDR3 region has the DNA TGTGCCAGCAGCCGATTTCTCCGGACAGGGGGCCGAAATGAAAAACTGTTTTTT. Protein sequence: CASSRFLRTGGRNEKLFF.

This clone has just a few counts. V gene TRBV30 combines with J gene TRBJ2-5; D is possibly TRBD2 (5 bases). Germline V gene data show CDR1 as GTSNPN and CDR2 as SVGIG (reference sequence). CDR3 length: 11 residues. Trimming took off 5 bases at V and 7 bases at J, with 11 bases between the two ends. The CDR3 bases are TGTGCCTGGTTCACGGGGAGGACCCAGTACTTC. It translates to CAWFTGRTQYF.

J is TRBJ1-1 and V is TRBV19; 8 bases map to TRBD1. The CDR3 runs 13 residues. The V and J ends lost 8 bases and 1 base, in that order; junction bases with no gene match: 3. Per germline, CDR1 LNHDA and CDR2 SQIVND (reference sequence). CDR3 loop: CASLGQGNTEAFF. The CDR3 region has the DNA TGTGCCAGTCTCGGACAGGGGAACACTGAAGCTTTCTTT.

The gene calls are TRBV28 and TRBJ2-7; the match to TRBD2 covers 14 bases. V lost 6 bases and J lost 11; bases outside the gene matches: 15. This CDR3 comprises 16 residues. From germline, CDR1 is MDHEN and CDR2 SYDVKM. This chain's CDR3 is CASSELPGTSGSSKYF. The CDR3 region has the DNA TGTGCCAGCAGCGAACTCCCCGGGACTAGCGGGAGTTCGAAGTACTTC.

DNA of the CDR3: TGCGCCAGCAGCGTAACAGGGGGCAACTATGGCTACACCTTC. Translation gives CASSVTGGNYGYTF. The V call is TRBV5-1, the J call TRBJ1-2, with 9 bases identical to TRBD1. Germline V gene data show CDR1 as SGHRS and CDR2 as YFSETQ. V lost 4 bases to trimming and J lost 2 bases; unmatched junction nucleotides: 3. This CDR3 spans 14 amino acids.

The V and J genes are TRBV28 and TRBJ2-7, with D perhaps matching TRBD2 (5 bases). From germline, CDR1 is MDHEN and CDR2 SYDVKM. Trimming removed 6 bases at V and 0 bases at J, with 12 bases between. CDR3 length: 14 residues. This chain's CDR3 is CASSRAGFSYEQYF. For the CDR3, the DNA is TGTGCCAGCAGCCGGGCGGGTTTCTCCTACGAGCAGTACTTC. The variable domain in full, completed from reference TRBV28 and TRBJ2-7, reads DVKVTQSSRYLVKRTGEKVFLECVQDMDHENMFWYRQDPGLGLRLIYFSYDVKMKEKGDIPEGYSVSREKKERFSLILESASTNQTSMYLCASSRAGFSYEQYFGPGTRLTVT.

The J gene is TRBJ1-2, the V gene TRBV6-5; 7 bases match TRBD1. The trim removed 4 bases at V and 4 bases at J, leaving 12 bases unmatched. The CDR3 totals 16 residues. The germline CDR1 and CDR2 sequences are MNHEY and SVGAGI. CDR3 DNA sequence: TGTGCCAGCAGTTTAAGGAGTGAGGGGGCCATCTATGGCTACACCTTC. Encoded protein: CASSLRSEGAIYGYTF.

CDR3 protein: CASSPSAGRTYEQYF. CDR3 nucleotides: TGTGCCAGCAGCCCGTCGGCAGGGAGGACCTACGAGCAGTACTTC. The genes are TRBV5-4 and TRBJ2-7, with D maybe TRBD2 (6 bases). The V gene's germline CDR1 is SGHNT and CDR2 YYREEE (reference sequence). The ends were cut back, 4 bases at V and 2 bases at J, with 16 bases in the middle. This CDR3 has 15 residues.